This T cell receptor (beta chain) was captured by sequencing in a study of T-cell reconstitution after alpha-beta-depleted transplantation in children (dated by TCRdb to the mid-2010s). Regarding the study in general: The study quantitatively tracked T-cell immune reconstitution after TCRalphabeta/CD19-depleted allogeneic hematopoietic cell transplantation in children using TCR repertoire profiling.

Libraries were built with PCR. Sequencing was carried out with an Illumina HiSeq 2500. TCR libraries were prepared with molecular barcoding, using unique molecular identifiers to normalize TCRbeta repertoire quantification. In-frame beta chains were kept once TCRdb had trimmed the public reads at Q25 with fastp and called clones with MiXCR. Entries are consolidated by CDR3 protein sequence, retaining the most common genes and DNA. The table for this sample lists some 590,000 distinct CDR3 sequences; about 10% of them were counted only once. The leading ten clones occupy 3.5% to 5% of the sample. This clonotype was recorded many times. Its recognized antigen is unknown. Base qualities are not recorded, but no much larger clone differs from it by a single base. The CDR3 runs 15 residues from the cysteine to the phenylalanine. Only the CDR3 portion is preserved as DNA: 45 bases, with reading frame beginning at the first base. V is pruned by 5 bases and J by 4 bases, leaving 11 bases of the junction without a gene match. The germline V gene supplies CDR1 SGHVS and CDR2 FNYEAQ.

The receptor comes from a human donor who donated a stem cell graft to a child with acute myeloid leukemia. Here the sequenced sample was PBMCs from the stem cell graft donor, taken from the stem cell graft. Rearrangement joined TRBV7-6 to TRBJ2-7; 7 central bases correspond to TRBD1. CDR3 region: CASSPDLGQVYEQYF. The sequenced DNA: TGTGCCAGCAGCCCCGACCTCGGACAGGTTTACGAGCAGTACTTC.